A selection of T cell receptor beta chains follows, all from one sample in a study of regulatory T cells in long-lasting Graves disease. TCRdb re-analysed the multiplex PCR reads in MiXCR, keeping a single row per CDR3 protein. The sample includes approximately 540,000 distinct CDR3 sequences, approximately 12% of them seen just once. These data were likewise used in another study, on T cells in Graves' hyperthyroidism and ophthalmopathy.

The input for sequencing was peripheral blood mononuclear cells (PBMCs), taken at new diagnosis, from a patient treated with antithyroid drugs. The receptor set was obtained from a woman between 25 and 40 years old with Graves disease. CDR3s include the opening cysteine and the closing phenylalanine or tryptophan. Fields, in order: CDR3 protein, D gene, J gene, V gene. A D gene is named only where the DNA matches it firmly.

CDR3: CASSFGQRNGNFF
D: NA
J: TRBJ1-1
V: TRBV28

CDR3: CASRPESSYNSPLHF
D: NA
J: TRBJ1-6
V: TRBV9

CDR3: CASSLQGLAGKDTQYF
D: TRBD2
J: TRBJ2-3
V: TRBV18

CDR3: CASSVTRDLYNPFF
D: NA
J: TRBJ2-1
V: TRBV11-2

CDR3: CAWSLGGEQYF
D: NA
J: TRBJ2-7
V: TRBV30

CDR3: CASSQDAGNYGYTF
D: NA
J: TRBJ1-2
V: TRBV14

CDR3: CASSDFPGNTIYF
D: NA
J: TRBJ1-3
V: TRBV2

CDR3: CASSEPGATVYTF
D: NA
J: TRBJ1-2
V: TRBV6-1

CDR3: CASSYSTTGGSRDQPQHF
D: NA
J: TRBJ1-5
V: TRBV6-5

CDR3: CASNGDYNEQFF
D: NA
J: TRBJ2-1
V: TRBV2

CDR3: CASSPRTGAGNQPQHF
D: TRBD1
J: TRBJ1-5
V: TRBV5-8

CDR3: CASSLDAPDTQYF
D: NA
J: TRBJ2-3
V: TRBV7-2

CDR3: CASSQSGSRRAEQFF
D: TRBD2
J: TRBJ2-1
V: TRBV6-1

CDR3: CASSPRDPYRDTQYF
D: NA
J: TRBJ2-3
V: TRBV5-1

CDR3: CSVEAGGARGAYEQYF
D: TRBD2
J: TRBJ2-7
V: TRBV29-1

CDR3: CASSVVVGPYNEQFF
D: NA
J: TRBJ2-1
V: TRBV9

CDR3: CASSQGQGIQPQHF
D: TRBD1
J: TRBJ1-5
V: TRBV18

CDR3: CASSPDPGPNQPQHF
D: NA
J: TRBJ1-5
V: TRBV7-9

CDR3: CASTSGSFWSEQYF
D: TRBD2
J: TRBJ2-7
V: TRBV28

CDR3: CASSFPGGTEQYF
D: NA
J: TRBJ2-7
V: TRBV11-1

CDR3: CASSPDGLGRFF
D: NA
J: TRBJ2-1
V: TRBV7-3

CDR3: CASSYGTGYNQPQHF
D: TRBD1
J: TRBJ1-5
V: TRBV11-2

CDR3: CASRVHSGSGDYLTNEQFF
D: NA
J: TRBJ2-1
V: TRBV6-1

CDR3: CSASRKGFFGYTF
D: NA
J: TRBJ1-2
V: TRBV20-1

CDR3: CASTASGNYEQYF
D: TRBD2
J: TRBJ2-7
V: TRBV2

CDR3: CASSEAHSIPEQFF
D: NA
J: TRBJ2-1
V: TRBV2

CDR3: CATSRGRETQYF
D: NA
J: TRBJ2-5
V: TRBV15

CDR3: CATSIPENYGYTF
D: NA
J: TRBJ1-2
V: TRBV15

CDR3: CASSFWENEKLFF
D: NA
J: TRBJ1-4
V: TRBV7-2

CDR3: CASSLRGGLSYQSSYNEQFF
D: TRBD1
J: TRBJ2-1
V: TRBV7-3

CDR3: CASSSQSTGAHGYTF
D: TRBD1
J: TRBJ1-2
V: TRBV5-1

CDR3: CAWTLGYGSGEQFF
D: NA
J: TRBJ2-1
V: TRBV30

CDR3: CSARDMTSGMNEQFF
D: TRBD2
J: TRBJ2-1
V: TRBV20-1